Below, 14 T cell receptor beta chains from the same sample are listed, as sequenced in a study of blood T cells in healthy people across ages. Primed by a sample-barcoded 5' primer and a J-beta primer mix, a second PCR proceeded for roughly 7 to 12 cycles. TCRdb analysed the 5' RACE reads with MiXCR anew, one entry per CDR3 protein. The sample consists of more than 1,000,000 distinct CDR3 sequences, roughly a quarter of them appearing once. These same records also appear under a second study, on T cells of mothers and their children.

Sequencing was performed on blood. These receptors all stem from a girl aged 2 to 10 in good health.

The CDR3 DNA is TGCGCCAGCAGCTGGGGACTCGGCAATCAGCCCCAGCATTTT. Its translation is CASSWGLGNQPQHF. The V call is TRBV5-1, the J call TRBJ1-5; D possibly corresponds to TRBD1 (5 bases). Per germline, CDR1 SGHRS and CDR2 YFSETQ. CDR3 length equals 14 residues. Between the trimmed V and J ends, which lost 3 bases and 2 bases, there was a span of 9 bases.

This clonotype has just a few counts. The rearrangement uses TRBV4-2 and TRBJ1-2; D is possibly TRBD1 (6 bases). CDR3 length: 16 amino acids. Per the germline V gene, CDR1 is LGHNA and CDR2 is YNFKEQ. Trimming took off 1 base at V and 5 bases at J, with 17 bases between the two ends. CDR3 sequence (DNA): TGTGCCAGCAGCCAAGCCCAGGGGAACGCCCAATATGGCTACACCTTC. Translation gives CASSQAQGNAQYGYTF.

The chain carries TRBV12-3 or TRBV12-4 and TRBJ1-1; D gene ambiguous. The CDR3 consists of 12 residues. Between the trimmed V and J ends, which lost 7 bases and 11 bases, there was a span of 17 bases. In DNA form, the CDR3 reads TGTGCCAGCACTACATTGGTTCGTACGGCTTTCTTT. The encoded protein is CASTTLVRTAFF.

The sample holds a few counts of this clonotype. J is TRBJ1-1 and V is TRBV5-1; D gene unclear. The germline V gene has CDR1 SGHRS and CDR2 YFSETQ. This CDR3 spans 12 amino acids. The V end lost 1 base, the J end lost 6 bases, and 7 bases lay between the germline ends. The CDR3 DNA is TGCGCCAGCAGCTTGAGCGACTCTGAAGCTTTCTTT. It specifies CASSLSDSEAFF.

There are a few counts of this clonotype. One end of the junction fails to match germline, which may point to a read error. The V call is TRBV7-9, the J call TRBJ1-5; unclear D gene. Germline V CDR1 and CDR2: SEHNR, FQNEAQ (reference sequence). This CDR3 has 15 amino acids. The CDR3 region is CASSLGDAGNQPQHF. The CDR3 DNA reads as TGTGCCAGCAGCTTAGGAGACGCGGGCAATCAGCCTCAGCATTTT. The whole variable domain, filled in from reference TRBV7-9 and TRBJ1-5, reads DTGVSQNPRHKITKRGQNVTFRCDPISEHNRLYWYRQTLGQGPEFLTYFQNEAQLEKSRLLSDRFSAERPKGSFSTLEIQRTEQGDSAMYLCASSLGDAGNQPQHFGDGTRLSIL.

The gene calls are TRBV3-1 and TRBJ1-3; D is possibly TRBD1 (6 bases). CDR1 LGHDT and CDR2 YNNKEL come from the germline V gene (reference sequence). Trimming removed 4 bases at V and 4 bases at J, with 17 bases between. The CDR3 sequence is 16 residues long. CDR3: CASSRTGGRPGNTIYF. The CDR3 DNA is TGTGCCAGCAGCCGAACGGGGGGCCGTCCGGGAAACACCATATATTTT.

The rearrangement links TRBV2 to TRBJ2-3, with TRBD2 matching 9 bases. Trimming took 6 bases from V and 0 from J; bases not matched to a gene: 4. This CDR3 is built from 15 residues. Germline values: CDR1 SNHLY, CDR2 FYNNEI. CDR3 in amino acids: CASRGLASSTDTQYF. As DNA, the CDR3 is TGTGCCAGCAGGGGACTAGCTTCTAGCACAGATACGCAGTATTTT.

This clonotype was found a few times. The chain carries TRBV20-1 and TRBJ1-2; 7 bases line up with TRBD1. J was trimmed by 0 bases and V by 5 bases; bases with no gene match: 6. Germline loops: CDR1 DFQATT, CDR2 SNEGSKA (reference sequence). There are 14 residues in the CDR3. This CDR3 is CSAPTGSTNYGYTF. DNA of the CDR3: TGCAGTGCTCCGACAGGGTCTACTAACTATGGCTACACCTTC.

This clonotype showed up just a few times. In DNA, the CDR3 is TGCAGTGCTAGTTCGCCGGGACAGACTAATGAAAAACTGTTTTTT. Translation gives CSASSPGQTNEKLFF. J is TRBJ1-4 and V is TRBV20-1, with 7 bases lining up with TRBD1. The CDR3 has 15 residues. Germline V gives CDR1 DFQATT, CDR2 SNEGSKA (reference sequence). The V segment lost 3 bases and the J segment 2 bases; nucleotides outside the gene matches: 6.

The J gene is TRBJ2-1, the V gene TRBV20-1; TRBD2 aligns across 8 bases. CDR3 length equals 13 residues. Per germline, CDR1 DFQATT and CDR2 SNEGSKA (reference sequence). V trimming: 3 bases; J trimming: 6 bases; junction bases outside the gene matches: 4. The CDR3 DNA sequence: TGCAGTGCTAGCACGGGAGGGATCAATGAGCAGTTCTTC. Translation: CSASTGGINEQFF.

This clonotype was seen more than once but under ten times. At one end, the junction sequence differs from germline, possibly due to a read error. The chain has TRBV20-1 and TRBJ1-2; 7 nucleotides match TRBD1. The CDR3 runs to 17 residues. The germline V gene encodes CDR1 DFQATT and CDR2 SNEGSKA (reference sequence). CDR3 in DNA: TGCAGTGCTAGTCTGGGGAGGGGGCGCGGGGGTGACTATGGCCACACCTTC. Translated, it gives CSASLGRGRGGDYGHTF.

A few counts support this clonotype. Relative to the germline gene, one junction end is altered; a read error may explain this. CDR3 sequence: CASSPDRGLSNRPQHF. In DNA, the CDR3 is TGTGCCAGCAGCCCAGACAGGGGACTCAGCAATCGGCCCCAGCATTTT. This chain joins TRBV6-1 and TRBJ1-5, with 8 nucleotides matching TRBD1. The germline CDR1 and CDR2 sequences are MNHNS and SASEGT. The CDR3 covers 16 residues.

The chain employs TRBV20-1 and TRBJ2-3; TRBD2 agrees at 8 bases. Losses at the gene ends were 0 bases for V and 9 bases for J; bases not matched to a gene: 20. The V gene's germline CDR1 is DFQATT and CDR2 SNEGSKA (reference sequence). The CDR3 is 18 residues long. For the CDR3, the DNA is TGCAGTGCTAGAGATCCATGGCCCGCCCCGACTAGCGCAGGAACGCAGTATTTT. This codes for CSARDPWPAPTSAGTQYF.

This clonotype was seen a handful of times. Here the CDR3 reads CASSVLLAGGNNEQFF. The DNA of the CDR3 is TGTGCCAGCAGCGTCCTTCTAGCGGGAGGTAACAATGAGCAGTTCTTC. This chain connects TRBV7-2 to TRBJ2-1, with TRBD2 identical over 11 bases. Germline loops: CDR1 SGHTA, CDR2 FQGNSA. The CDR3 extends over 16 amino acids. V dropped 5 bases and J dropped 5; count of bases not matched to a gene: 8.